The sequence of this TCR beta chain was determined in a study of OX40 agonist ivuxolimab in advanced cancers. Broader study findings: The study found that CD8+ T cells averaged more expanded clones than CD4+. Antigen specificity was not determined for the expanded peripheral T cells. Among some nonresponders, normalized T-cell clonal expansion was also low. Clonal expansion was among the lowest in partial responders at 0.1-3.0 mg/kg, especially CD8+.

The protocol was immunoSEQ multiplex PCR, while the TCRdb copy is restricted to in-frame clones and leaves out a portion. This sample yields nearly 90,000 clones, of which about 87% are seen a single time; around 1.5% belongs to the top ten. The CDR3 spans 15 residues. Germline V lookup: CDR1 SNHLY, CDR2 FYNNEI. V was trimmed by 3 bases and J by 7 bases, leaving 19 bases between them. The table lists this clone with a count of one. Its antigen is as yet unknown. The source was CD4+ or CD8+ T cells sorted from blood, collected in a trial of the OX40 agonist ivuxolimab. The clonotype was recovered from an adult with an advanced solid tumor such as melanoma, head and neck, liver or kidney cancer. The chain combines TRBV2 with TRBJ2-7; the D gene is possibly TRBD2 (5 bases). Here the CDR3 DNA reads TGTGCCAGCAGTGATGGGGTGCTGCGGGTGGGGGAGCAGTACTTC. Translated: CASSDGVLRVGEQYF.